The TCR beta chain described here comes from a study of CD8+ T cells in alopecia areata. Germline values: CDR1 SQVTM, CDR2 ANQGSEA. This CDR3 is 11 amino acids long. Trimming cost V 3 bases and J 9 bases, with 6 bases left between them. Extracted from the samples, RNA was reverse transcribed into cDNA to serve as the sequencing template. Sequenced by immunoSEQ multiplex PCR; TCRdb stores in-frame clones only, minus some. The profile shows about 140,000 clones, 55% of them singletons. The source of this sequence is a human donor in good health. The genes are TRBV29-1 and TRBJ2-6, with D unresolved. The sample comprised CD4+ T cells sorted from blood. Here the CDR3 reads CSVDYLNVLTF. As DNA, the CDR3 is TGCAGCGTTGATTACCTCAACGTCCTGACTTTC.